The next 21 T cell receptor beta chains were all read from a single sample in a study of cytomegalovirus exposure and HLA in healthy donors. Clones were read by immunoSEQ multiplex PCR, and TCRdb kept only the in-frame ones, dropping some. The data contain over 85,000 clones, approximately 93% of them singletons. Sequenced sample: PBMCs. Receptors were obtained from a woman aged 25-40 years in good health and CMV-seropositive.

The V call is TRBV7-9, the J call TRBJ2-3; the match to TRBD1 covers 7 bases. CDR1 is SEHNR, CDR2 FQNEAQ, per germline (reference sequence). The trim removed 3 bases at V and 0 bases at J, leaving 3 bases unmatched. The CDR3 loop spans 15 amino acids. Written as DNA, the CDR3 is TGTGCCAGCAGCTTGGGACAGTCCAGCACAGATACGCAGTATTTT. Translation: CASSLGQSSTDTQYF.

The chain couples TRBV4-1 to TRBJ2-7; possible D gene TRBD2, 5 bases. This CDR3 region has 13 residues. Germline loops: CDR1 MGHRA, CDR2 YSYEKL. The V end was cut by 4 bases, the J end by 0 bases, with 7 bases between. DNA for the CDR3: TGCGCCAGCAGCCCGGGGAGCTCCTACGAGCAGTACTTC. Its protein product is CASSPGSSYEQYF.

CDR3: CARSLPRGSLYEQYF. The CDR3, as DNA: TGTGCCAGAAGCTTGCCGAGGGGGAGTCTATACGAGCAGTACTTC. The chain has TRBV5-3 and TRBJ2-7, with D maybe TRBD1 (6 bases). TRBV5-3 is sorted into the ORF group, with uncertain function. The V end lost 1 base, the J end lost 4 bases, and 15 bases lay between the germline ends. This CDR3 region has 15 residues.

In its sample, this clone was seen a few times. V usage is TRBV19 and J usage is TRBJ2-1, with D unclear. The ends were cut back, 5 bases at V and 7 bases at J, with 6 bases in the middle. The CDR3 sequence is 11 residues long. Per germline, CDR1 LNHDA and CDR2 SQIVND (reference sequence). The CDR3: CASSLENEQFF. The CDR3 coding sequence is TGTGCCAGTAGTCTGGAGAATGAGCAGTTCTTC.

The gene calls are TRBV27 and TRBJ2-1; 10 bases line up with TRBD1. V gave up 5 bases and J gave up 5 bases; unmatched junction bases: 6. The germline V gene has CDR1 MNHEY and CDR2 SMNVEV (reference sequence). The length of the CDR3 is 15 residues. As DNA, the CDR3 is TGTGCCAGCAGTCTCCGGGACAGGGGCCACAATGAGCAGTTCTTC. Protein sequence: CASSLRDRGHNEQFF.

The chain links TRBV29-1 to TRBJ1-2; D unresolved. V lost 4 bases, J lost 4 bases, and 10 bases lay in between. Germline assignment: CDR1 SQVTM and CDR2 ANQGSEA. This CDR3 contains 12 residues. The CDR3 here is CSVGGEIYGYTF. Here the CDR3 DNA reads TGCAGCGTTGGTGGAGAAATCTATGGCTACACCTTC.

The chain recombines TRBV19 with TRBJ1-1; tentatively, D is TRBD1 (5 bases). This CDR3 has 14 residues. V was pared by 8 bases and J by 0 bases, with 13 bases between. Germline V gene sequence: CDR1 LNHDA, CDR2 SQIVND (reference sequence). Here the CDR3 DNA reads TGTGCCAGTGCTGGGGGAGGCTTGAACACTGAAGCTTTCTTT. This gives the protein CASAGGGLNTEAFF.

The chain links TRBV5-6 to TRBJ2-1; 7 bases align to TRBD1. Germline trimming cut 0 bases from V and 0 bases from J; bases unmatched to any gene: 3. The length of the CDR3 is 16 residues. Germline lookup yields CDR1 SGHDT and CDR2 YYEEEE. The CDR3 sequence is CASSLGRGSSYNEQFF. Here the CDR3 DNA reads TGTGCCAGCAGCTTGGGCAGGGGGAGCTCCTACAATGAGCAGTTCTTC.

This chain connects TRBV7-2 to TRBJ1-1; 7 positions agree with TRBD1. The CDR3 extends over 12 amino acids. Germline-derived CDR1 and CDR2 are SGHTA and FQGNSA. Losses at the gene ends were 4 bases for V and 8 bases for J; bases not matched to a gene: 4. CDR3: CASSWTGREAFF. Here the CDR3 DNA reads TGTGCCAGCAGCTGGACAGGACGGGAAGCTTTCTTT.

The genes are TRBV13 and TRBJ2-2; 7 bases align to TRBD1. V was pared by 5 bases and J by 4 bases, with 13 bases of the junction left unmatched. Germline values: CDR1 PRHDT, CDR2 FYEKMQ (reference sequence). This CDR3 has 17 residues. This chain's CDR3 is CASSILRTGGVTGELFF. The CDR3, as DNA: TGTGCCAGCAGCATTCTCCGGACAGGCGGCGTCACCGGGGAGCTGTTTTTT.

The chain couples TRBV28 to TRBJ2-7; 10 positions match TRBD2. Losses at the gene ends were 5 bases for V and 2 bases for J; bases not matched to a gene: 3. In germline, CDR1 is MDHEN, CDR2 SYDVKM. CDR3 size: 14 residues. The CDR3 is CASSETSGAYEQYF. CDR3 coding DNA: TGTGCCAGCAGTGAAACTAGCGGGGCCTACGAGCAGTACTTC.

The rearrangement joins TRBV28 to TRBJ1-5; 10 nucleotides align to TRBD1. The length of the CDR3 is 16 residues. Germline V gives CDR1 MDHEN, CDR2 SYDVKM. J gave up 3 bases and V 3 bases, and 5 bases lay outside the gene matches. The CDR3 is CASSFWGQGNNQPQHF. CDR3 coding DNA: TGTGCCAGCAGTTTTTGGGGACAGGGGAACAATCAGCCCCAGCATTTT.

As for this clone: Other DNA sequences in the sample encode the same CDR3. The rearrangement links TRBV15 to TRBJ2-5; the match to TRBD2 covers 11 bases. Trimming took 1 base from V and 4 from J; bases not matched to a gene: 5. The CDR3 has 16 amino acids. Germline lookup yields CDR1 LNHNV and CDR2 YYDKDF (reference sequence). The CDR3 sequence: CATSRGLAGSGETQYF. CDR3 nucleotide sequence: TGTGCCACCAGCAGAGGACTAGCGGGATCGGGAGAGACCCAGTACTTC.

The CDR3 nucleotides read TGTGCCACCCGGGACAGGGCCCCTTACGAGCAGTACTTC. It specifies CATRDRAPYEQYF. This chain links TRBV2 with TRBJ2-7; 9 bases match TRBD1. Trimming took 10 bases from V and 4 from J; bases not matched to a gene: 8. The germline V gene encodes CDR1 SNHLY and CDR2 FYNNEI. This CDR3 has 13 amino acids.

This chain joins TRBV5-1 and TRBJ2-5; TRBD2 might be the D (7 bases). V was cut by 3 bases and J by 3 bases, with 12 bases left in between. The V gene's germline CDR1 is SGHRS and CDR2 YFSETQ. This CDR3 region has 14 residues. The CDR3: CASSSGGPKETQYF. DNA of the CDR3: TGCGCCAGCAGCTCCGGGGGGCCCAAAGAGACCCAGTACTTC.

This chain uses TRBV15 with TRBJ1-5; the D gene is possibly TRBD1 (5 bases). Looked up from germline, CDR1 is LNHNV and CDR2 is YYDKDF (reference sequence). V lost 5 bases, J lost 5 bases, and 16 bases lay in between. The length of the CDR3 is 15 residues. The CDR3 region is CATSGGGIGDQPQHF. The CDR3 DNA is TGTGCCACCAGCGGGGGGGGGATAGGGGATCAGCCCCAGCATTTT.

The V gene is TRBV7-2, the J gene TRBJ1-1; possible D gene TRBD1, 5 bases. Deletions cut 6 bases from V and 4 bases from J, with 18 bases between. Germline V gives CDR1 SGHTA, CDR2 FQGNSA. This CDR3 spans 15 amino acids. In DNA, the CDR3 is TGTGCCAGCAGACTACCTCGGGCAGGGCCCACTGAAGCTTTCTTT. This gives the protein CASRLPRAGPTEAFF. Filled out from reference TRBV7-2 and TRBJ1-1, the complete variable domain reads GAGVSQSPSNKVTEKGKDVELRCDPISGHTALYWYRQSLGQGLEFLIYFQGNSAPDKSGLPSDRFSAERTGGSVSTLTIQRTQQEDSAVYLCASRLPRAGPTEAFFGQGTRLTVV.

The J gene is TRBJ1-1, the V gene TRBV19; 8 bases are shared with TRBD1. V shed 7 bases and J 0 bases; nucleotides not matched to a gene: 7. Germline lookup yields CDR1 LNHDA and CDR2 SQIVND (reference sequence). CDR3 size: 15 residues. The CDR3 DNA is TGTGCCAGTAAGCCACGGACAGGGATGAACACTGAAGCTTTCTTT. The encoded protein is CASKPRTGMNTEAFF. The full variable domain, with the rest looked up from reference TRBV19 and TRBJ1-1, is DGGITQSPKYLFRKEGQNVTLSCEQNLNHDAMYWYRQDPGQGLRLIYYSQIVNDFQKGDIAEGYSVSREKKESFPLTVTSAQKNPTAFYLCASKPRTGMNTEAFFGQGTRLTVV.

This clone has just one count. The DNA for the CDR3 is TGTGCCAGCAGTTCCCTAGCGGGAGGTACAGATACGCAGTATTTT. It specifies CASSSLAGGTDTQYF. This chain joins TRBV27 and TRBJ2-3, with TRBD2 identical over 11 bases. Germline assignment: CDR1 MNHEY and CDR2 SMNVEV (reference sequence). This CDR3 is 15 amino acids long. V shed 4 bases, J shed 3 bases, and the junction held 3 bases outside the gene matches.

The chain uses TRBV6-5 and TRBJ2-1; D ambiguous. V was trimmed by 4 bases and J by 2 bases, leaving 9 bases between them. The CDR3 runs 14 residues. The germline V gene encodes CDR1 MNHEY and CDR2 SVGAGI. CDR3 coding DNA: TGTGCCAGCAGTTTAGTGGGCCCCTACAATGAGCAGTTCTTC. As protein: CASSLVGPYNEQFF.

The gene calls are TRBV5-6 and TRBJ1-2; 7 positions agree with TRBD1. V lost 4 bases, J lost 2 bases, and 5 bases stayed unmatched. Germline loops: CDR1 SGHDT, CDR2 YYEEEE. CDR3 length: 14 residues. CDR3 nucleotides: TGTGCCAGCAGCGAGGGACAGCGGAACTATGGCTACACCTTC. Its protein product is CASSEGQRNYGYTF.